These 30 T cell receptor beta chains were sequenced from one sample in a study of beta chain features in type 1 diabetes. Study-wide results and limits: Shorter TCRB CDR3s, moderately but significantly so, marked every one of the four CD4+ subsets in Type 1 diabetes patients.

Reverse transcription of all isolated RNA meant that expressed TCRB transcripts were sequenced. TCRdb keeps only in-frame clones here, not all; method: immunoSEQ multiplex PCR. This sample has 150,000 to 190,000 clones; under 13% occur once, and the top ten carry more than 0.4%. No antigen has been identified for these receptors. The sequencing sample was made of central memory CD4+ T cells from blood. The origin of the receptors is a man aged 30 to 39 with type 1 diabetes.

The chain joins TRBV29-1 to TRBJ2-2; D is unresolved. V lost 7 bases, J lost 1 base, and 4 bases lay in between. Looked up from germline, CDR1 is SQVTM and CDR2 is ANQGSEA. The CDR3 runs 11 residues. The CDR3 loop is CSGQNTGELFF. In nucleotides, the CDR3 is TGCAGCGGACAGAACACCGGGGAGCTGTTTTTT.

This clone was seen a few times. V usage is TRBV7-2 and J usage is TRBJ1-1; D is unclear. V lost 6 bases and J 1 base, leaving 9 bases between the germline ends. The CDR3 contains 13 residues. In germline, CDR1 is SGHTA, CDR2 FQGNSA. The CDR3 here is CASSPGRNTEAFF. The CDR3, as DNA: TGTGCCAGCAGTCCGGGGAGGAACACTGAAGCTTTCTTT.

The sample holds a few counts of this clone. The chain uses TRBV28 and TRBJ2-7; D gene unclear. V lost 4 bases, J lost 3 bases, and 7 bases lay in between. This CDR3 region has 12 residues. CDR1 MDHEN and CDR2 SYDVKM come from the germline V gene. This CDR3 is CASSSSVYEQYF. The DNA for the CDR3 is TGTGCCAGCAGTTCCTCGGTCTACGAGCAGTACTTC.

This clone was detected only a few times. V gene TRBV11-2 combines with J gene TRBJ2-2, with D hard to call. The germline gives CDR1 SGHAT, CDR2 FQNNGV. V shed 1 base and J shed 1 base, with 4 bases lying between them. This CDR3 has 14 residues. CDR3 in DNA: TGTGCCAGCAGCTTAGCCGTGAACACCGGGGAGCTGTTTTTT. Protein sequence: CASSLAVNTGELFF.

This chain's CDR3 is CASSQEGQDNQPQHF. The CDR3 DNA reads as TGTGCCAGCAGCCAAGAGGGACAGGACAATCAGCCCCAGCATTTT. V and J are TRBV4-2 and TRBJ1-5, with TRBD1 matching over 8 bases. Trimming at V came to 0 bases and at J to 3 bases, leaving 1 base not matched to a gene. In germline, CDR1 is LGHNA, CDR2 YNFKEQ. This CDR3 has 15 amino acids.

The chain carries TRBV18 and TRBJ2-5, with 7 bases that match TRBD2. The V segment lost 3 bases and the J segment 5 bases; nucleotides outside the gene matches: 6. The CDR3 totals 14 residues. Germline loops: CDR1 KGHSH, CDR2 LQKENI. CDR3 coding DNA: TGTGCCAGCTCACCGGGCGGGAGTTGGGAGACCCAGTACTTC. Translated: CASSPGGSWETQYF.

The CDR3 nucleotides are TGTGCCAGCAGTTTTTCCGGCGGGAACACTGAAGCTTTCTTT. Protein sequence: CASSFSGGNTEAFF. V gene TRBV6-5 combines with J gene TRBJ1-1; D is ambiguous. Germline V gene lookup returns CDR1 MNHEY and CDR2 SVGAGI. The CDR3 contains 14 residues. V lost 4 bases to trimming and J lost 1 base, with 10 bases between them.

A few counts support this clone. V usage is TRBV19 and J usage is TRBJ2-7, with 11 positions matching TRBD2. Germline CDR1 LNHDA, CDR2 SQIVND (reference sequence). Unmatched junction bases numbered 5, after V lost 4 bases and J lost 3 bases. The CDR3 has 15 residues. This chain's CDR3 is CASSRLAGNYYEQYF. CDR3 in DNA: TGTGCCAGTAGTAGACTAGCGGGGAATTACTACGAGCAGTACTTC.

This chain connects TRBV7-2 to TRBJ2-7; D call uncertain. Trimming removed 1 base from V and 3 bases from J, with 7 bases in between. This CDR3 contains 13 residues. CDR1 SGHTA and CDR2 FQGNSA come from the germline V gene. The CDR3 region is CASSLVFGYEQYF. In DNA form, the CDR3 reads TGTGCCAGCAGCTTAGTATTCGGCTACGAGCAGTACTTC. Variable domain in full (rest from reference TRBV7-2 and TRBJ2-7): GAGVSQSPSNKVTEKGKDVELRCDPISGHTALYWYRQSLGQGLEFLIYFQGNSAPDKSGLPSDRFSAERTGGSVSTLTIQRTQQEDSAVYLCASSLVFGYEQYFGPGTRLTVT.

V usage is TRBV30 and J usage is TRBJ2-2; TRBD1 might be the D (6 bases). CDR1 and CDR2 from the germline V gene are GTSNPN and SVGIG (reference sequence). The V end was cut by 5 bases, the J end by 6 bases, with 19 bases between. This CDR3 is built from 15 residues. In DNA form, the CDR3 reads TGTGCCTGGGACAGATTCGACAGGTTTGCCGGGGAGCTGTTTTTT. Translated, it gives CAWDRFDRFAGELFF.

The gene calls are TRBV27 and TRBJ2-2; 7 nucleotides agree with TRBD1. This CDR3 spans 16 amino acids. CDR1 and CDR2 from the germline V gene are MNHEY and SMNVEV (reference sequence). V lost 6 bases and J lost 5; bases outside the gene matches: 12. CDR3 in amino acids: CASSRGGAGGTGELFF. DNA of the CDR3: TGTGCCAGCAGCCGGGGTGGGGCAGGGGGTACCGGGGAGCTGTTTTTT.

This clone occurred a few times. The chain is built from TRBV5-1 and TRBJ2-5; D is unresolved. Germline V CDR1 and CDR2: SGHRS, YFSETQ. With 0 bases removed from V and 3 bases from J, the gap between germline ends came to 6 bases. CDR3 length: 13 residues. CDR3 coding DNA: TGCGCCAGCAGCTTGGGAGGAGAAGAGACCCAGTACTTC. It yields the protein CASSLGGEETQYF.

The sample holds a few counts of this clone. This sequence joins TRBV28 and TRBJ2-7, with D tentatively TRBD2 (6 bases). V shed 4 bases and J shed 0 bases, with 13 bases lying between them. Germline V gene sequence: CDR1 MDHEN, CDR2 SYDVKM. This CDR3 has 15 residues. In DNA, the CDR3 is TGTGCCAGCAGTTCTCAGGGACTCAGCTCCTACGAGCAGTACTTC. Translated: CASSSQGLSSYEQYF. The whole variable domain, filled in from reference TRBV28 and TRBJ2-7, reads DVKVTQSSRYLVKRTGEKVFLECVQDMDHENMFWYRQDPGLGLRLIYFSYDVKMKEKGDIPEGYSVSREKKERFSLILESASTNQTSMYLCASSSQGLSSYEQYFGPGTRLTVT.

In its sample, this clone was seen a few times. J is TRBJ2-1 and V is TRBV5-1; a possible D gene is TRBD1 (6 bases). V lost 1 base and J 8 bases, leaving 16 bases between the germline ends. The CDR3 runs 15 residues. Germline values: CDR1 SGHRS, CDR2 YFSETQ. The CDR3 bases are TGCGCCAGCAGCTTGTCGGTGAAACCAGGGGATGAGCAGTTCTTC. This encodes CASSLSVKPGDEQFF.

In this sample, this clone turned up many times. This chain uses TRBV18 with TRBJ2-1; 10 bases match TRBD1. Germline CDR1 reads KGHSH; CDR2 reads LQKENI. With 3 bases clipped from V and 4 bases from J, the junction kept 3 bases outside the gene matches. The CDR3 covers 15 residues. The CDR3 protein is CASSPGTGEYNEQFF. DNA for the CDR3: TGTGCCAGCTCACCTGGGACAGGGGAGTACAATGAGCAGTTCTTC. The full variable domain, completed using reference TRBV18 and TRBJ2-1, is NAGVMQNPRHLVRRRGQEARLRCSPMKGHSHVYWYRQLPEEGLKFMVYLQKENIIDESGMPKERFSAEFPKEGPSILRIQQVVRGDSAAYFCASSPGTGEYNEQFFGPGTRLTVL.

This clone has a handful of counts. Germline is not matched at one junction end, which may reflect a read error. The rearrangement uses TRBV7-7 and TRBJ2-5; 8 positions agree with TRBD2. The CDR3 loop spans 13 amino acids. Germline CDR1 SSHAT, CDR2 FNYEAQ (reference sequence). In DNA, the CDR3 is TGTGCTAGCAGCCCGGGACTAGAAGAGACCCAGTACTTC. Protein sequence: CASSPGLEETQYF.

This chain links TRBV19 with TRBJ2-3; a weak D match, TRBD1 (5 bases). V lost 6 bases and J 4 bases, leaving 14 bases between the germline ends. This CDR3 contains 14 residues. The germline gives CDR1 LNHDA, CDR2 SQIVND (reference sequence). In DNA, the CDR3 is TGTGCCAGTAGGTTAGCAGGGATGGCAGATACGCAGTATTTT. Its protein product is CASRLAGMADTQYF.

This clone turned up a few times. The chain couples TRBV19 to TRBJ1-1; D uncertain. This CDR3 has 14 amino acids. From germline, CDR1 is LNHDA and CDR2 SQIVND (reference sequence). V was trimmed by 6 bases and J by 0 bases, leaving 11 bases between them. In DNA, the CDR3 is TGTGCCAGTAGCCATACTCCCATGAACACTGAAGCTTTCTTT. Protein product: CASSHTPMNTEAFF.

The chain joins TRBV18 to TRBJ1-1; no definite D call. The CDR3 sequence is 14 residues long. Germline values: CDR1 KGHSH, CDR2 LQKENI. With 2 bases removed from V and 2 bases from J, the gap between germline ends came to 9 bases. The DNA for the CDR3 is TGTGCCAGCTCACCATGGGAGGTTAACACTGAAGCTTTCTTT. Its translation: CASSPWEVNTEAFF.

This clone was seen only a few times. Other DNA sequences of this sample code for an identical CDR3. The chain employs TRBV10-3 and TRBJ2-1; D not resolved. The V gene lost 0 bases and the J gene lost 0 bases, with 6 bases spanning the gap. This CDR3 contains 15 residues. CDR1 is ENHRY and CDR2 is SYGVKD in the germline V gene. CDR3 protein: CAISESLSSYNEQFF. The CDR3 DNA is TGTGCCATCAGTGAGTCGCTGAGCTCCTACAATGAGCAGTTCTTC.

This clone was picked up a small number of times. This chain joins TRBV7-9 and TRBJ2-1; 11 positions agree with TRBD2. The CDR3 runs to 14 residues. Trimming took 3 bases from V and 7 from J; bases not matched to a gene: 2. In germline, CDR1 is SEHNR, CDR2 FQNEAQ (reference sequence). The CDR3 DNA reads as TGTGCCAGCAGCTTTACTAGCGGGAGTAATGAGCAGTTCTTC. It codes for CASSFTSGSNEQFF. Full variable domain (remainder filled in from reference TRBV7-9 and TRBJ2-1): DTGVSQNPRHKITKRGQNVTFRCDPISEHNRLYWYRQTLGQGPEFLTYFQNEAQLEKSRLLSDRFSAERPKGSFSTLEIQRTEQGDSAMYLCASSFTSGSNEQFFGPGTRLTVL.

The chain joins TRBV28 to TRBJ1-3; maybe TRBD1 (6 bases). Germline V lookup: CDR1 MDHEN, CDR2 SYDVKM. Trimming removed 5 bases at V and 2 bases at J, with 13 bases between. This CDR3 is built from 15 residues. The CDR3 here is CASSTPTGPGNTIYF. DNA of the CDR3: TGTGCCAGCAGTACCCCGACAGGCCCTGGAAACACCATATATTTT.

At least ten counts were recorded for this clone. The chain carries TRBV30 and TRBJ2-1, with D perhaps matching TRBD1 (5 bases). Germline CDR1 GTSNPN, CDR2 SVGIG (reference sequence). V gave up 8 bases and J gave up 8 bases, with 13 bases separating them. CDR3 length equals 11 residues. This chain's CDR3 is CAVGRGHEQFF. The CDR3 nucleotides are TGTGCCGTCGGTAGGGGCCATGAGCAGTTCTTC.

The CDR3 region is CAISEEREGNEQFF. The CDR3 region has the DNA TGTGCCATCAGTGAGGAGCGGGAGGGCAATGAGCAGTTCTTC. This chain connects TRBV10-3 to TRBJ2-1, with TRBD2 identical over 10 bases. Unmatched junction bases numbered 1, after V lost 2 bases and J lost 6 bases. The germline V gene has CDR1 ENHRY and CDR2 SYGVKD. The CDR3 extends over 14 amino acids.

Only a few counts were recorded for this clone. V gene TRBV7-3 combines with J gene TRBJ2-2, with D uncertain. V was clipped by 5 bases and J by 1 base, with 5 bases between them. The CDR3 extends over 13 amino acids. Germline CDR1 and CDR2: SGHTA and FQGTGA. CDR3 sequence reads: CASSPGNTGELFF. The CDR3 bases are TGTGCCAGCAGCCCCGGGAACACCGGGGAGCTGTTTTTT.

V is TRBV28 and J is TRBJ2-3, with TRBD2 matching over 10 bases. The V segment lost 7 bases and the J segment 0 bases; nucleotides outside the gene matches: 4. Germline V gene data show CDR1 as MDHEN and CDR2 as SYDVKM. CDR3 length equals 15 residues. In DNA, the CDR3 is TGTGCCAGCAAGGGACTAGCGTTTAGCACAGATACGCAGTATTTT. Its protein product is CASKGLAFSTDTQYF.

This clone was seen a handful of times. The chain uses TRBV18 and TRBJ1-5, with 7 bases lining up with TRBD1. The CDR3 runs 18 residues. The junction had 13 bases not matched to a gene; V was cut back by 4 bases and J by 1 base. Germline V gene sequence: CDR1 KGHSH, CDR2 LQKENI. The CDR3 reads CASSLFAPDRLSNQPQHF. The CDR3 DNA reads as TGTGCCAGCTCACTCTTTGCCCCGGACAGGCTCAGCAATCAGCCCCAGCATTTT.

This chain joins TRBV7-9 and TRBJ2-7; 14 bases map to TRBD2. Germline CDR1 reads SEHNR; CDR2 reads FQNEAQ (reference sequence). CDR3 length: 16 amino acids. V trimming: 5 bases; J trimming: 6 bases; junction bases outside the gene matches: 9. In DNA, the CDR3 is TGTGCCAGCAGCGACCTGACTAGCGGGAGGGTACCCGAGCAGTACTTC. Residues: CASSDLTSGRVPEQYF.

V is TRBV6-1 and J is TRBJ2-1; D unclear. This CDR3 comprises 13 residues. CDR1 and CDR2 (germline): MNHNS, SASEGT. V lost 7 bases and J 4 bases, leaving 11 bases between the germline ends. Here the CDR3 reads CASTKTYYNEQFF. CDR3 in DNA: TGTGCCAGCACCAAGACATATTACAATGAGCAGTTCTTC.

Comment on this clone: The sample carries other DNA sequences with the same CDR3. V gene TRBV4-3 combines with J gene TRBJ1-5; 7 bases are shared with TRBD1. With V trimmed by 3 bases and J by 3 bases, 2 bases remained unmatched. CDR3 length equals 14 residues. Germline CDR1 reads LGHNA; CDR2 reads YSLEER. CDR3 region: CASSQGQNNQPQHF. CDR3 coding DNA: TGCGCCAGCAGCCAGGGACAGAACAATCAGCCCCAGCATTTT.